The 18 T cell receptor beta chains listed next were all sequenced from one sample in a study of tumor and adjacent non-tumor tissue in lung cancer. The library came from three nested PCR rounds adapted from ARM-PCR protocols. One entry per CDR3 protein, called by TCRdb with MiXCR from the multiplex PCR reads. The table lists fewer than 80,000 distinct CDR3 sequences, under 70% of them singletons. No cell sorting was done before RNA was extracted from the tissue. The sequencing sample was made of lung tumor tissue. The source of these receptors is a woman aged 70-85 years with non-small cell lung cancer.

In this sample, this clonotype turned up many times. The gene calls are TRBV7-2 and TRBJ1-6; unclear D gene. CDR1 and CDR2 from the germline V gene are SGHTA and FQGNSA. V lost 5 bases to trimming and J lost 0 bases, with 11 bases between them. The CDR3 has 16 residues. The CDR3 sequence: CASSPSRGSYNSPLHF. As DNA, the CDR3 is TGTGCCAGCAGCCCCTCCCGGGGCTCCTATAATTCACCCCTCCACTTT.

Of note for this clonotype: No conserved phenylalanine or tryptophan ends this CDR3, so it is likely a read error. The genes are TRBV12-3 or TRBV12-4 and TRBJ2-7; D is possibly TRBD1 (5 bases). This CDR3 is 12 amino acids long. V lost 9 bases to trimming and J lost 3 bases, with 12 bases between them. CDR3: CASSARDYEQYL. In nucleotides, the CDR3 is TGTGCCAGTAGTGCCAGGGACTACGAGCAGTACCTC.

A remark on this clonotype: Compared with germline, one end of the junction differs, possibly owing to a read error. This chain joins TRBV5-1 and TRBJ2-7; 9 positions match TRBD2. Germline V gives CDR1 SGHRS, CDR2 YFSETQ. The CDR3 runs 15 residues. CDR3 protein: CASSFQTSGAYEQYF. CDR3 bases: TGCGCCAGTAGCTTCCAGACTAGCGGTGCCTACGAGCAGTACTTC.

This clonotype occurred a few times. The V call is TRBV7-9, the J call TRBJ2-1, with TRBD2 identical over 12 bases. V was clipped by 6 bases and J by 4 bases; unmatched bases: 7. CDR3 length equals 16 residues. In germline, CDR1 is SEHNR, CDR2 FQNEAQ (reference sequence). CDR3 residues: CASRMTSGRSYNEQFF. As DNA, the CDR3 is TGTGCCAGCAGGATGACTAGCGGGAGAAGTTACAATGAGCAGTTCTTC.

In regard to this clonotype: Because the CDR3 is missing its conserved closing phenylalanine or tryptophan, this is likely a read error. This chain connects TRBV5-1 to TRBJ2-5, with D perhaps TRBD1 or TRBD2 (5 bases each). Looked up from germline, CDR1 is SGHRS and CDR2 is YFSETQ. The CDR3 contains 15 residues. CDR3 bases: TGCGCCAGCAGGTTGGCCGGGACGAATCAAGAGACCCAGTACTTG. Protein product: CASRLAGTNQETQYL.

This clonotype came up many times. The chain joins TRBV14 to TRBJ2-1; D not resolved. The V and J ends lost 3 bases and 5 bases respectively, with 14 bases between them. This CDR3 has 15 residues. In germline, CDR1 is SGHDN, CDR2 FVKESK. In nucleotides, the CDR3 is TGTGCCAGCAGCCAGTTTTTAGAGCAGGACAATGAGCAGTTCTTC. Protein sequence: CASSQFLEQDNEQFF.

The chain has TRBV20-1 and TRBJ2-1; 14 bases are shared with TRBD2. Trimming cost V 6 bases and J 8 bases; bases outside gene matches: 21. This CDR3 has 19 residues. Germline V CDR1 and CDR2: DFQATT, SNEGSKA (reference sequence). CDR3 sequence: CSASIPGLAGVLGLDEQFF. CDR3 DNA: TGCAGTGCCAGTATACCGGGACTAGCGGGAGTTCTAGGGTTGGATGAGCAGTTCTTC.

Within the sample, this clonotype is medium-sized. At one boundary the junction diverges from the germline segment, which might be a read error. This chain uses TRBV5-5 with TRBJ2-7; D may be TRBD1 (6 bases). The CDR3 totals 15 residues. Germline CDR1 SGHKS, CDR2 YYEKEE (reference sequence). The CDR3 is CASSLVPGVVSGGNF. DNA for the CDR3: TGTGCCAGCAGCTTGGTCCCAGGGGTAGTCTCCGGTGGGAACTTC.

This clonotype was observed a single time. An end of the junction differs from the germline gene, which may be a read error. J is TRBJ2-3 and V is TRBV29-1; tentatively, D is TRBD1 or TRBD2 (5 bases each). The CDR3 totals 16 residues. Germline CDR1 and CDR2: SQVTM and ANQGSEA. CDR3 bases: TGCAGCGTTGGAGGGGATTTCCTTCGAATCACAGATACGCACTATTTT. Amino acid sequence: CSVGGDFLRITDTHYF.

As for this clonotype: The germline gene is not matched at one end of the junction; a read error may be the cause. V is TRBV20-1 and J is TRBJ2-1; a weak D match, TRBD2 (5 bases). Per germline, CDR1 DFQATT and CDR2 SNEGSKA (reference sequence). The CDR3 is 14 residues long. The CDR3 DNA is TGCAGTGCGTTCTGGCGGACTCTATACAATGAGCAGTCCTTC. Translating gives CSAFWRTLYNEQSF.

This clonotype was picked up many times. The genes are TRBV12-3 or TRBV12-4 and TRBJ2-7; TRBD2 is a possible D gene (6 bases). CDR3 length: 15 amino acids. V lost 0 bases and J 0 bases, leaving 9 bases between the germline ends. CDR3 loop: CASSLAAGSSYEQYF. The CDR3 region has the DNA TGTGCCAGCAGTTTAGCTGCGGGGAGCTCCTACGAGCAGTACTTC.

This clonotype turned up a few times. A much larger clone differs by one base, so this may be a read error. The chain employs TRBV4-1 and TRBJ2-1; TRBD2 matches at 7 bases. Germline CDR1 MGHRA, CDR2 YSYEKL. The CDR3 is made up of 16 amino acids. Here the CDR3 DNA reads TGCGCCAGCAGCCAAGATAGGGCTAGCGGATACAATGAGCAGTCCTTC. As protein: CASSQDRASGYNEQSF.

Only a few counts were recorded for this clonotype. It may be a read error: a sequence one base away is much more abundant. This sequence joins TRBV20-1 and TRBJ2-3; D is undetermined. Germline CDR1 is DFQATT and CDR2 is SNEGSKA (reference sequence). The ends were cut back, 6 bases at V and 4 bases at J, with 23 bases in the middle. The CDR3 totals 16 residues. Written as DNA, the CDR3 is TGCAGTGCGACCCAGGCTAACGGAGAGGTCGCAGATACGCAGTATTTT. It codes for CSATQANGEVADTQYF.

The chain employs TRBV5-1 and TRBJ2-3, with a tentative D call TRBD1 (6 bases). V lost 2 bases and J 2 bases, leaving 21 bases between the germline ends. The CDR3 runs to 18 residues. In germline, CDR1 is SGHRS, CDR2 YFSETQ. The CDR3 DNA follows: TGCGCCAGCAGCTTCAATCCAGGACAGTGGGTTAACACAGATACGCAGTATTTT. Residues: CASSFNPGQWVNTDTQYF.

Ten or more counts support this clonotype. The rearrangement uses TRBV2 and TRBJ1-5; tentative D call: TRBD1 (6 bases). The V gene lost 6 bases and the J gene lost 4 bases, with 13 bases spanning the gap. The CDR3 spans 14 residues. Germline CDR1 SNHLY, CDR2 FYNNEI. The CDR3 nucleotides read TGTGCCAGCAGGGGGGGCGGTGGGAATCAGCCCCAGCATTTT. It is translated as CASRGGGGNQPQHF.

As concerns this clonotype: Germline and junction disagree at one end, which may indicate a read error. This chain uses TRBV11-1 with TRBJ2-1, with no clear D. Germline V gives CDR1 SGHAT, CDR2 FQDESV (reference sequence). The length of the CDR3 is 12 residues. The CDR3 here is CTSSLLGTTPRF. The CDR3 DNA sequence: TGTACCAGCAGCTTATTAGGAACCACGCCACGGTTC.

A note on this clonotype: Given a much more abundant clone one base away, this may be a read error. The chain recombines TRBV11-2 with TRBJ2-7, with D perhaps TRBD2 (6 bases). The CDR3 is 13 amino acids. Looked up from germline, CDR1 is SGHAT and CDR2 is FQNNGV. CDR3 coding DNA: TGTACCAGCAGCTTAGCCCGGGACTCCCAGCAGTACTTC. It is translated as CTSSLARDSQQYF.

Ten or more counts support this clonotype. The chain has TRBV12-3 or TRBV12-4 and TRBJ2-5; 9 bases are shared with TRBD2. This CDR3 region has 12 residues. V trimming: 7 bases; J trimming: 4 bases; junction bases outside the gene matches: 1. The CDR3 region is CASTLAGETQYF. CDR3 DNA: TGTGCCAGCACACTAGCGGGAGAGACCCAGTACTTC.